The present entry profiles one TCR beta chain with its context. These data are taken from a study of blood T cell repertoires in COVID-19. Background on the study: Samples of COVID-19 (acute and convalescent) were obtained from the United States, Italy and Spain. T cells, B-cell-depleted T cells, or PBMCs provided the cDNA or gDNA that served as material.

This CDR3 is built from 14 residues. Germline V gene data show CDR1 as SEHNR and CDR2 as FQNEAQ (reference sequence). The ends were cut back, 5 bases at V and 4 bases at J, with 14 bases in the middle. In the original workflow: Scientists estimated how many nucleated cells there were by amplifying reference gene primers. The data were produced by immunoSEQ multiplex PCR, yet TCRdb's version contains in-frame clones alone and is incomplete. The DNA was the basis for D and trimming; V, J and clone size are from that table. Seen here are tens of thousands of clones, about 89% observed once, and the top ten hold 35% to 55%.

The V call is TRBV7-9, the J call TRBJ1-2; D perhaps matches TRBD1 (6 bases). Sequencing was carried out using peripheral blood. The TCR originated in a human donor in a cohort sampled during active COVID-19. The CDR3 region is CASSPQTGTYGYTF. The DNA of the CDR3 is TGTGCCAGCAGCCCTCAGACAGGAACCTATGGCTACACCTTC.